The clone carrying this T cell receptor beta chain appeared once. In the study's own analysis: By means of reference gene primer amplification, nucleated cell counts were estimated. Produced via immunoSEQ multiplex PCR; TCRdb's table is partial and in-frame only. V and J calls and clone size come straight from that table; D and trimming were deduced from the DNA. The table includes approximately 190,000 clones, 80% to 85% detected once. These data belong to a study of blood T cell repertoires in COVID-19. CDR3 length equals 16 residues. CDR1 SGDLS and CDR2 YYNGEE come from the germline V gene. The J segment lost 7 bases and the V segment lost 3 bases, leaving 13 bases of the junction unmatched.

This TCR was sampled from a woman in her thirties who had been exposed to COVID-19. This chain uses TRBV9 with TRBJ2-3, with 8 bases fitting TRBD2. The sequenced sample was PBMCs or T cells enriched from blood (not recorded which). Here the CDR3 reads CASSAGRGWNVNTQYF. CDR3 nucleotide sequence: TGTGCCAGCAGCGCCGGGAGGGGGTGGAACGTAAATACGCAGTATTTT.